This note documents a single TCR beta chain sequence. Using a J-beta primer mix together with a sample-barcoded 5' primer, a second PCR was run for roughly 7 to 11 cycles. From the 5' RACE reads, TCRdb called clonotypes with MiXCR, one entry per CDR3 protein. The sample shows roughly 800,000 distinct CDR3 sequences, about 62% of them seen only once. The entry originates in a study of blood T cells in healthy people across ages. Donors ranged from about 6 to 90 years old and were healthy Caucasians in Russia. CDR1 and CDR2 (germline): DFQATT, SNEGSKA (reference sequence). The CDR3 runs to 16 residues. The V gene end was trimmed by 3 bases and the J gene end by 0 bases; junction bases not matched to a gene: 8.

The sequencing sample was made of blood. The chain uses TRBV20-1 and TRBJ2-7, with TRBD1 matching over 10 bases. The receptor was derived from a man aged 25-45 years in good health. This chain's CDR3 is CSASRGQGLSSYEQYF. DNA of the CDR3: TGCAGTGCTAGTCGGGGACAGGGGTTGAGCTCCTACGAGCAGTACTTC.